This T cell receptor (beta chain) is from a study of human T cells and chemical hapten exposure. The overall study: Patients got weekly scalp diphenylcyclopropenone doses over the approximately 23-week study. The patch tests put 0.01% DPC on the skin of the upper back and were read 6 days later.

TCRdb re-analysed the RACE reads in MiXCR, keeping a single row per CDR3 protein. The table lists 110,000 or so distinct CDR3 sequences, under 40% of them singletons. In this sample, this clonotype turned up a few times. Its cognate antigen is unknown. Study results and limitations: Unchanged with DPC sensitization were TCRs above 1 in 1000 frequency. The donors suffered from alopecia, so their immune response may not match that of healthy people.

The time point was: patch test 3, about 24 weeks after DPC sensitization. This sample's treatment: therapeutic diphenylcyclopropenone sensitization with weekly scalp DPC. Trimming cost V 5 bases and J 0 bases, with 17 bases left between them. This CDR3 comprises 18 residues. Per germline, CDR1 LGHNA and CDR2 YSLEER. The sample consisted of whole blood, taken in connection with sensitization to the hapten diphenylcyclopropenone (DPC). The sequence derives from a man in his forties with alopecia areata. Some clones in this sample may be carry-over from other donors' samples. The gene calls are TRBV4-3 and TRBJ2-6, with D perhaps TRBD2 (6 bases). CDR3 protein: CASSAYGGSLSGANVLTF. In DNA form, the CDR3 reads TGCGCCAGCAGCGCATACGGGGGAAGCCTCTCTGGGGCCAACGTCCTGACTTTC.